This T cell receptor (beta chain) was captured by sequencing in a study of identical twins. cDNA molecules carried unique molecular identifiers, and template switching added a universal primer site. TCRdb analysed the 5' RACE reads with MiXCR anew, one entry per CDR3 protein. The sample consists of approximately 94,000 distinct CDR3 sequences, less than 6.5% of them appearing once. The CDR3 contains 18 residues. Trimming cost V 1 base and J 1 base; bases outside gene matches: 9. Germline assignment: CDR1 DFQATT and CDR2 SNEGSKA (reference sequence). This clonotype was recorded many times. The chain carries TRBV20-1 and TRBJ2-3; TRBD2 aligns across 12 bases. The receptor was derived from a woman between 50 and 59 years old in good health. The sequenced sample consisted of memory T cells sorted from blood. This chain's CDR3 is CSARGASGRAYGTDTQYF. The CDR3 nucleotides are TGCAGTGCTAGAGGGGCTAGCGGGAGGGCCTATGGCACAGATACGCAGTATTTT.